The clone carrying this TCR beta chain occurred a few times. These data come from a study of CD4 T cell repertoires in COVID-19. Clones were sequenced by immunoSEQ multiplex PCR, and TCRdb holds only the in-frame ones, with some missing. This sample carries about 75,000 clones, about four fifths of them seen once, and the ten largest clones take roughly 0.6%. The germline V and J ends were trimmed by 6 bases and 5 bases, with 11 bases remaining between them. The germline V gene has CDR1 MNHEY and CDR2 SMNVEV (reference sequence). The CDR3 loop spans 13 amino acids. The source of this sequence is a human donor who had COVID-19. The material was CD4+ T cells from peripheral blood, obtained after recovery from COVID-19. The V gene is TRBV27, the J gene TRBJ1-5, with unresolved D. This CDR3 reads CASSTLGYQPQHF. CDR3 coding DNA: TGTGCCAGCAGCACACTGGGGTATCAGCCCCAGCATTTT.